Below, 26 T cell receptor beta chains from the same sample are listed, as sequenced in a study of shared clonotypes between healthy human individuals. Data came from immunoSEQ multiplex PCR; TCRdb stores just in-frame clones and leaves some out. The sample shows roughly 2 million clones, 90% to 96% of them seen only once. Sequencing was done on a sample of naive CD4+ T cells sorted from blood. Subset here: CD45RA+ positively selected. The receptors derive from a man between 18 and 35 years old in good health.

The V gene is TRBV5-4, the J gene TRBJ2-3, with D hard to call. The CDR3 sequence is 17 residues long. Germline-derived CDR1 and CDR2 are SGHNT and YYREEE (reference sequence). V was cut by 5 bases and J by 8 bases, with 27 bases left in between. The DNA of the CDR3 is TGTGCCAGCAGACGGACCAACGGGTTGGACGTCACGGGTACGCAGTATTTT. The encoded protein is CASRRTNGLDVTGTQYF.

The chain has TRBV28 and TRBJ1-6; 7 positions match TRBD1. CDR3 length equals 14 residues. Losses at the gene ends were 7 bases for V and 9 bases for J; bases not matched to a gene: 9. Germline V gene data show CDR1 as MDHEN and CDR2 as SYDVKM. Written as DNA, the CDR3 is TGTGCCAGCACCTCACAGGGGAAAAGTTCACCCCTCCACTTT. Its translation: CASTSQGKSSPLHF.

The chain carries TRBV21-1 and TRBJ2-7; TRBD1, the table's D call, was not compared with the DNA. TRBV21-1 has pseudogene status. This CDR3 has 12 amino acids. In nucleotides, the CDR3 is TGTGCCAGTCGGGCAGGGGACTACGAGCAGTACTTC. It translates to CASRAGDYEQYF.

As regards this clone: Other nucleotide sequences in the sample specify the same CDR3. The CDR3: CAWSVRSGTGNTIYF. As DNA, the CDR3 is TGTGCCTGGAGTGTACGGTCAGGGACTGGAAACACCATATATTTT. The chain is built from TRBV30 and TRBJ1-3; D is possibly TRBD1 (5 bases). Looked up from germline, CDR1 is GTSNPN and CDR2 is SVGIG (reference sequence). The CDR3 is made up of 15 amino acids. V was shortened by 0 bases and J by 2 bases, with 11 bases between the two germline ends.

As to this clone: Other DNA variants within this sample encode the same CDR3. The chain couples TRBV5-1 to TRBJ1-1; a weak D match, TRBD1 (6 bases). V was shortened by 2 bases and J by 5 bases, with 10 bases between the two germline ends. The CDR3 consists of 13 residues. Germline V lookup: CDR1 SGHRS, CDR2 YFSETQ. The CDR3 DNA reads as TGCGCCAGCAGCTTCTCAGGGGAAACTGAAGCTTTCTTT. Translating gives CASSFSGETEAFF.

The gene calls are TRBV27 and TRBJ1-5; 7 bases align to TRBD1. CDR1 and CDR2 (germline): MNHEY, SMNVEV (reference sequence). V dropped 5 bases and J dropped 7; count of bases not matched to a gene: 14. The CDR3 has 16 amino acids. The CDR3 DNA reads TGTGCCAGCAGTCCCGCCACGACAGGGCGAAAACAGCCCCAGCATTTT. Translation: CASSPATTGRKQPQHF.

V and J are TRBV6-6 and TRBJ1-1, with 9 positions matching TRBD1. After removal of 7 bases from V and 0 bases from J, the junction contained 6 bases not matched to a gene. The CDR3 consists of 15 residues. Germline V gene data show CDR1 as MNHNY and CDR2 as SVGAGI (reference sequence). This chain's CDR3 is CASTWGQGLNTEAFF. CDR3 nucleotide sequence: TGTGCCAGCACCTGGGGACAGGGCCTGAACACTGAAGCTTTCTTT.

This clone was picked up one time. The chain is built from TRBV7-9 and TRBJ2-7, with D possibly being TRBD2 (6 bases). This CDR3 is 15 amino acids long. Trimming pared 2 bases from V and 2 bases from J, leaving 13 bases between. CDR1 and CDR2 (germline): SEHNR, FQNEAQ (reference sequence). As DNA, the CDR3 is TGTGCCAGCAGCTTACATGCCGGGAGCCCCTACGAGCAGTACTTC. It codes for CASSLHAGSPYEQYF.

This sequence joins TRBV28 and TRBJ2-5, with 10 bases lining up with TRBD1. The CDR3 has 16 amino acids. Trimming cost V 6 bases and J 6 bases; bases outside gene matches: 13. CDR1 and CDR2 from the germline V gene are MDHEN and SYDVKM. This chain's CDR3 is CASSSLQGQGFKTQYF. CDR3 in DNA: TGTGCCAGCAGCTCACTTCAGGGACAGGGGTTTAAGACCCAGTACTTC.

The chain combines TRBV2 with TRBJ2-2; 11 bases are shared with TRBD1. The CDR3 has 15 residues. Germline trimming cut 5 bases from V and 5 bases from J; bases unmatched to any gene: 4. CDR1 is SNHLY, CDR2 FYNNEI, per germline. The CDR3 is CASSWDRGRTGELFF. For the CDR3, the DNA is TGTGCCAGCAGTTGGGACAGGGGGAGGACCGGGGAGCTGTTTTTT.

The table lists this clone with a count of one. J is TRBJ1-5 and V is TRBV6-5; 7 positions match TRBD1. The CDR3 runs to 13 residues. The V gene end was trimmed by 8 bases and the J gene end by 6 bases; junction bases not matched to a gene: 7. Germline CDR1 MNHEY, CDR2 SVGAGI. For the CDR3, the DNA is TGTGCCAGCTCGGGGGCAGGGGGTCAGCCCCAGCATTTT. Protein: CASSGAGGQPQHF.

This clone occurred once. The rearrangement joins TRBV30 to TRBJ2-5; the D is unclear. Germline CDR1 reads GTSNPN; CDR2 reads SVGIG (reference sequence). The CDR3 spans 14 residues. V was shortened by 3 bases and J by 5 bases, with 16 bases between the two germline ends. CDR3 nucleotides: TGTGCCTGGAGGGCTAAGGGTCCCAGCGAGACCCAGTACTTC. Translated: CAWRAKGPSETQYF.

The gene calls are TRBV28 and TRBJ1-2; D gene uncertain. This CDR3 has 15 residues. The V gene's germline CDR1 is MDHEN and CDR2 SYDVKM. V was clipped by 2 bases and J by 8 bases, with 18 bases between them. This CDR3 is CASSLPTVGARGYTF. The CDR3 coding sequence is TGTGCCAGCAGTTTACCTACCGTGGGAGCGCGGGGCTACACCTTC.

The genes are TRBV2 and TRBJ1-4, with TRBD1 as a possible D gene (6 bases). This CDR3 has 14 amino acids. CDR1 and CDR2 from the germline V gene are SNHLY and FYNNEI. Trimming cost V 6 bases and J 7 bases, with 15 bases left between them. The CDR3 sequence is CASREGGLSEKLFF. The CDR3 bases are TGTGCCAGCAGGGAGGGGGGCCTGAGTGAAAAACTGTTTTTT.

V and J are TRBV7-2 and TRBJ1-2; unclear D gene. CDR3 length equals 12 residues. Looked up from germline, CDR1 is SGHTA and CDR2 is FQGNSA. V was cut by 4 bases and J by 8 bases, with 11 bases left in between. The CDR3 here is CASSWRTGGYTF. CDR3 DNA: TGTGCCAGCAGCTGGCGGACGGGAGGCTACACCTTC.

The V and J genes are TRBV6-1 and TRBJ2-2; D ambiguous. The V end lost 2 bases, the J end lost 0 bases, and 7 bases lay between the germline ends. This CDR3 is built from 15 residues. Germline-derived CDR1 and CDR2 are MNHNS and SASEGT. The CDR3 reads CASSEYRTNTGELFF. In DNA, the CDR3 is TGTGCCAGCAGTGAATACAGAACGAACACCGGGGAGCTGTTTTTT.

The gene calls are TRBV4-2 and TRBJ1-2; 9 positions agree with TRBD1. The V gene end was trimmed by 0 bases and the J gene end by 4 bases; junction bases not matched to a gene: 6. This CDR3 is built from 16 residues. The germline CDR1 and CDR2 sequences are LGHNA and YNFKEQ. The DNA for the CDR3 is TGTGCCAGCAGCCAAGACCCTGGACAGGGGACCTATGGCTACACCTTC. Its translation: CASSQDPGQGTYGYTF.

V is TRBV5-4 and J is TRBJ1-4; 8 bases line up with TRBD1. Germline CDR1 SGHNT, CDR2 YYREEE (reference sequence). The ends lost 3 bases at V and 7 bases at J; junction bases unmatched: 2. This CDR3 is 13 amino acids long. The CDR3 loop is CASSSQGVEKLFF. The CDR3 DNA reads TGTGCCAGCAGCTCACAGGGGGTTGAAAAACTGTTTTTT.

CDR3 coding DNA: TGTGCCAGCGTCCGGACCGTCGCCGAGCAGTACTTC. Amino acids: CASVRTVAEQYF. V gene TRBV6-1 combines with J gene TRBJ2-7; D is uncertain. Germline V gene sequence: CDR1 MNHNS, CDR2 SASEGT. CDR3 length: 12 residues. Trimming removed 8 bases at V and 6 bases at J, with 14 bases between.

The rearrangement joins TRBV18 to TRBJ1-2; TRBD1 matches 10 bases. From germline, CDR1 is KGHSH and CDR2 LQKENI. J was trimmed by 3 bases and V by 2 bases; bases with no gene match: 6. The CDR3 has 16 residues. CDR3 protein: CASSPIFGTGDYGYTF. CDR3 nucleotide sequence: TGTGCCAGCTCACCAATATTTGGGACAGGGGACTATGGCTACACCTTC.

This chain joins TRBV6-5 and TRBJ1-2; a weak D match, TRBD1 (6 bases). Germline assignment: CDR1 MNHEY and CDR2 SVGAGI. The CDR3 runs to 13 residues. V shed 5 bases and J shed 8 bases, with 15 bases lying between them. In DNA, the CDR3 is TGTGCCAGCAGTCAGGGGCCCTCTTTGGGCTACACCTTC. Its translation: CASSQGPSLGYTF.

The count of this clone is one. The rearrangement joins TRBV5-4 to TRBJ2-1; 8 bases are a match to TRBD2. The CDR3 has 14 amino acids. Germline V gene sequence: CDR1 SGHNT, CDR2 YYREEE (reference sequence). The ends lost 0 bases at V and 6 bases at J; junction bases unmatched: 2. The chain's CDR3 is CASSLASGPNEQFF. The CDR3 DNA reads TGTGCCAGCAGCTTGGCTAGCGGGCCCAATGAGCAGTTCTTC.

This clone was counted a few times. The chain couples TRBV30 to TRBJ1-5; D is unresolved. The V end lost 2 bases, the J end lost 0 bases, and 8 bases lay between the germline ends. Germline loops: CDR1 GTSNPN, CDR2 SVGIG (reference sequence). CDR3 length: 14 residues. This CDR3 reads CAWSSVPSNQPQHF. The CDR3 DNA is TGTGCCTGGAGTTCAGTCCCTAGCAATCAGCCCCAGCATTTT.

The chain couples TRBV4-1 to TRBJ1-1; no definite D call. The CDR3 is made up of 17 amino acids. Germline lookup yields CDR1 MGHRA and CDR2 YSYEKL. Trimming took off 3 bases at V and 0 bases at J, with 17 bases between the two ends. The CDR3 protein is CASSQARNIGVNTEAFF. The CDR3 coding sequence is TGCGCCAGCAGCCAGGCCCGGAACATTGGGGTGAACACTGAAGCTTTCTTT.

A word on this clone: The junction differs from germline at one of its ends, possibly a read error. J is TRBJ2-5 and V is TRBV18; 9 bases are a match to TRBD2. The CDR3 sequence is 14 residues long. The germline CDR1 and CDR2 sequences are KGHSH and LQKENI. The CDR3 coding sequence is TGTGCCAGCTCACCAATAGCGGGAGTCGAGACCCTGTACTTC. Its translation is CASSPIAGVETLYF.

CDR3 region: CASSLEGVSYNSPLHF. Written as DNA, the CDR3 is TGTGCCAGCAGCTTAGAAGGGGTCTCCTATAATTCACCCCTCCACTTT. The genes are TRBV7-2 and TRBJ1-6; the D gene is possibly TRBD1 (5 bases). This CDR3 is 16 amino acids long. The germline V and J ends were trimmed by 1 base and 0 bases, with 7 bases remaining between them. Per germline, CDR1 SGHTA and CDR2 FQGNSA.